One sample yielded the 23 T cell receptor beta chains listed below, sequenced in a study of blood T cell repertoires in COVID-19. Assay: immunoSEQ multiplex PCR; the TCRdb copy retains only in-frame clones and omits some. The table records 110,000 to 150,000 clones, around three quarters of them present only once. The specimen sequenced was peripheral blood. The receptors derive from a man aged 50 or older with active or convalescent COVID-19.

The chain is built from TRBV2 and TRBJ2-7, with TRBD1 identical over 7 bases. The V gene's germline CDR1 is SNHLY and CDR2 FYNNEI. Trimming took 7 bases from V and 6 from J; bases not matched to a gene: 3. The CDR3 is 11 amino acids. CDR3 coding DNA: TGTGCCAGCAAGACAGGGCCCGAGCAGTACTTC. This translates into CASKTGPEQYF.

The CDR3 bases are TGTGCCAGCAGTCTAGTCTCAGGGGATACTGAAGCTTTCTTT. This codes for CASSLVSGDTEAFF. The V and J genes are TRBV27 and TRBJ1-1, with a tentative D call TRBD1 (6 bases). V was pared by 5 bases and J by 5 bases, with 15 bases between. The CDR3 totals 14 residues. Per germline, CDR1 MNHEY and CDR2 SMNVEV (reference sequence).

The V and J genes are TRBV4-1 and TRBJ2-1; D uncertain. The V gene's germline CDR1 is MGHRA and CDR2 YSYEKL. The CDR3 sequence is 13 residues long. V was pared by 2 bases and J by 8 bases, with 10 bases between. The CDR3 sequence is CASSQSRYDEQFF. DNA for the CDR3: TGCGCCAGCAGCCAATCCCGGTACGATGAGCAGTTCTTC.

The chain joins TRBV30 to TRBJ2-1; 11 positions agree with TRBD1. The ends lost 2 bases at V and 6 bases at J; junction bases unmatched: 6. Germline V gene sequence: CDR1 GTSNPN, CDR2 SVGIG (reference sequence). The CDR3 totals 15 residues. The CDR3 protein is CAWSLGQGAFNEQFF. CDR3 DNA sequence: TGTGCCTGGAGTCTCGGACAGGGGGCTTTCAATGAGCAGTTCTTC.

The chain recombines TRBV19 with TRBJ1-6, with TRBD1 matching 8 bases. The ends lost 6 bases at V and 7 bases at J; junction bases unmatched: 11. Germline CDR1 is LNHDA and CDR2 is SQIVND (reference sequence). The CDR3 has 16 residues. The CDR3 DNA is TGTGCCAGTAGGCCAACCGGGACAGGAATCAATTCACCCCTCCACTTT. Encoded protein: CASRPTGTGINSPLHF.

The chain carries TRBV29-1 and TRBJ1-1; D remains ambiguous. The CDR3 totals 9 residues. From germline, CDR1 is SQVTM and CDR2 ANQGSEA. The CDR3 region is CREVLEAFF. DNA of the CDR3: TGCAGGGAGGTTCTCGAAGCTTTCTTT.

The chain links TRBV28 to TRBJ1-2, with TRBD1 identical over 7 bases. Trimming removed 8 bases from V and 3 bases from J; junction bases left unmatched: 6. Germline CDR1 is MDHEN and CDR2 is SYDVKM. CDR3 length: 13 residues. The CDR3 bases are TGTGCCAGCCTAACCGGGACAGACTATGGCTACACCTTC. It yields the protein CASLTGTDYGYTF.

V is TRBV5-8 and J is TRBJ2-2; a weak D match, TRBD1 (5 bases). This CDR3 contains 13 residues. Trimming pared 2 bases from V and 5 bases from J, leaving 7 bases between. Germline V CDR1 and CDR2: SGHTS, YDEGEE. The chain's CDR3 is CASSLRQTGELFF. DNA of the CDR3: TGTGCCAGCAGCTTAAGACAGACCGGGGAGCTGTTTTTT.

V and J are TRBV6-1 and TRBJ1-2; 11 nucleotides agree with TRBD1. The CDR3 runs 14 residues. Germline CDR1 and CDR2: MNHNS and SASEGT. With V trimmed by 3 bases and J by 8 bases, 5 bases remained unmatched. The DNA for the CDR3 is TGTGCCAGCAGTGAGGGGGGACAGGGGGACGGCTACACCTTC. This codes for CASSEGGQGDGYTF.

This chain joins TRBV28 and TRBJ2-7; 7 nucleotides agree with TRBD2. With 4 bases clipped from V and 4 bases from J, the junction kept 10 bases outside the gene matches. This CDR3 is built from 15 residues. The germline V gene has CDR1 MDHEN and CDR2 SYDVKM. The CDR3 loop is CASSSPRLAVYEQYF. In nucleotides, the CDR3 is TGTGCCAGCAGTTCTCCCCGTCTAGCGGTTTACGAGCAGTACTTC.

In its sample, this clone was seen a few times. This sequence joins TRBV29-1 and TRBJ1-1; D not certain. This CDR3 has 14 amino acids. Germline CDR1 is SQVTM and CDR2 is ANQGSEA. Trimming took off 2 bases at V and 2 bases at J, with 12 bases between the two ends. The CDR3 reads CSVEHPDFNTEAFF. The CDR3 coding sequence is TGCAGCGTTGAACACCCGGACTTCAACACTGAAGCTTTCTTT.

The chain couples TRBV5-1 to TRBJ2-3, with TRBD2 matching 7 bases. Germline CDR1 and CDR2: SGHRS and YFSETQ. V trimming: 5 bases; J trimming: 5 bases; junction bases outside the gene matches: 11. CDR3 length equals 15 residues. The CDR3 is CASRERTRLEDTQYF. The DNA of the CDR3 is TGCGCCAGCAGAGAACGGACTAGATTAGAAGATACGCAGTATTTT.

The V and J genes are TRBV6-6 and TRBJ1-5; 8 positions match TRBD1. This CDR3 spans 15 amino acids. Trimming cost V 6 bases and J 3 bases; bases outside gene matches: 7. CDR1 and CDR2 from the germline V gene are MNHNY and SVGAGI (reference sequence). The CDR3 DNA sequence: TGTGCCAGCAGAAACAGGGGGGGGACCAATCAGCCCCAGCATTTT. This encodes CASRNRGGTNQPQHF.

The chain has TRBV5-1 and TRBJ2-1; 9 bases agree with TRBD1. Germline V gene lookup returns CDR1 SGHRS and CDR2 YFSETQ. V lost 5 bases to trimming and J lost 5 bases; unmatched junction nucleotides: 11. The CDR3 runs 16 residues. The CDR3 region is CASRQVGQGTDNEQFF. The CDR3 DNA reads TGCGCCAGCAGACAGGTGGGACAGGGAACAGACAATGAGCAGTTCTTC.

The rearrangement uses TRBV28 and TRBJ2-7; 9 bases are shared with TRBD1. The V gene's germline CDR1 is MDHEN and CDR2 SYDVKM. This CDR3 region has 17 residues. The V gene end was trimmed by 4 bases and the J gene end by 1 base; junction bases not matched to a gene: 11. The DNA for the CDR3 is TGTGCCAGCAGTTCCGGGACAGGGCCTAGGGGATCCTACGAGCAGTACTTC. It specifies CASSSGTGPRGSYEQYF.

The V gene is TRBV5-8, the J gene TRBJ1-6, with D hard to call. V was pared by 4 bases and J by 0 bases, with 20 bases between. The CDR3 loop spans 19 amino acids. Germline values: CDR1 SGHTS, CDR2 YDEGEE. CDR3 region: CASSLPSRTEDSYNSPLHF. For the CDR3, the DNA is TGTGCCAGCAGCCTCCCATCGCGGACGGAGGACTCCTATAATTCACCCCTCCACTTT.

The V and J genes are TRBV13 and TRBJ2-5, with 7 bases lining up with TRBD1. Germline V gene data show CDR1 as PRHDT and CDR2 as FYEKMQ (reference sequence). Germline trimming cut 3 bases from V and 1 base from J; bases unmatched to any gene: 8. CDR3 length: 16 amino acids. Here the CDR3 DNA reads TGTGCCAGCAGCTTGAGGGGGCGAGGGGTCCAAGAGACCCAGTACTTC. This sequence encodes CASSLRGRGVQETQYF.

The chain links TRBV28 to TRBJ2-3; 7 bases agree with TRBD2. Germline trimming cut 7 bases from V and 5 bases from J; bases unmatched to any gene: 15. This CDR3 region has 16 residues. Per germline, CDR1 MDHEN and CDR2 SYDVKM. The CDR3 loop is CASTSSGLEEGDTQYF. In nucleotides, the CDR3 is TGTGCCAGCACCTCTAGCGGACTAGAAGAAGGAGATACGCAGTATTTT.

This clone occurred many times. J is TRBJ1-2 and V is TRBV6-6; D possibly corresponds to TRBD1 (6 bases). V lost 2 bases to trimming and J lost 13 bases, with 11 bases between them. This CDR3 has 11 amino acids. Germline lookup yields CDR1 MNHNY and CDR2 SVGAGI (reference sequence). The CDR3 reads CASSYGGPPTF. As DNA, the CDR3 is TGTGCCAGCAGTTACGGGGGCCCCCCCACCTTC.

The gene calls are TRBV7-2 and TRBJ2-3; 10 bases line up with TRBD2. There are 15 residues in the CDR3. Germline CDR1 is SGHTA and CDR2 is FQGNSA. V shed 4 bases, J shed 2 bases, and the junction held 3 bases outside the gene matches. The CDR3 nucleotides read TGTGCCAGCAGCTCCGGGACTAGCGCCACAGATACGCAGTATTTT. Encoded protein: CASSSGTSATDTQYF. Variable domain in full (rest from reference TRBV7-2 and TRBJ2-3): GAGVSQSPSNKVTEKGKDVELRCDPISGHTALYWYRQSLGQGLEFLIYFQGNSAPDKSGLPSDRFSAERTGGSVSTLTIQRTQQEDSAVYLCASSSGTSATDTQYFGPGTRLTVL.

The chain joins TRBV18 to TRBJ1-1; D is undetermined. This CDR3 region has 14 residues. Germline assignment: CDR1 KGHSH and CDR2 LQKENI. V lost 3 bases and J lost 2, with 10 bases in between. The CDR3 DNA follows: TGTGCCAGCTCACCTGAGAGGGCTAACACTGAAGCTTTCTTT. Translated, it gives CASSPERANTEAFF.

The rearrangement joins TRBV20-1 to TRBJ2-6; TRBD1 might be the D (5 bases). Trimming pared 3 bases from V and 1 base from J, leaving 13 bases between. This CDR3 has 16 residues. Germline CDR1 and CDR2: DFQATT and SNEGSKA (reference sequence). The chain's CDR3 is CSASVGALSGANVLTF. CDR3 DNA sequence: TGCAGTGCTAGTGTTGGGGCCCTTTCTGGGGCCAACGTCCTGACTTTC.

This clone occurred many times. The V gene is TRBV19, the J gene TRBJ2-5, with 11 bases lining up with TRBD1. The CDR3 runs 17 residues. Trimming cost V 4 bases and J 0 bases; bases outside gene matches: 7. Germline V gives CDR1 LNHDA, CDR2 SQIVND (reference sequence). CDR3 DNA sequence: TGTGCCAGTAGTACAAGGACAGGGGGCCCCGACCAAGAGACCCAGTACTTC. Translating gives CASSTRTGGPDQETQYF.